This T cell receptor beta chain was observed in a study of technical replicates of blood from a few donors. This table comes from immunoSEQ multiplex PCR, and its TCRdb copy is limited to in-frame clones, with some not included. The data show tens of thousands of clones, with roughly 89% seen just once and over 0.35% held by the top ten. CDR1 is SEHNR, CDR2 FQNEAQ, per germline (reference sequence). CDR3 size: 13 residues. The ends were cut back, 5 bases at V and 5 bases at J, with 13 bases in the middle. The TCR was taken from a human donor in good health. Source material: T cells isolated from PBMCs. This sequence joins TRBV7-9 and TRBJ2-7; a possible D gene is TRBD1 (5 bases). CDR3 sequence (DNA): TGTGCCAGCAGCGAATATAGGGGCCACGAGCAGTACTTC. Its protein product is CASSEYRGHEQYF. Variable domain in full (rest from reference TRBV7-9 and TRBJ2-7): DTGVSQNPRHKITKRGQNVTFRCDPISEHNRLYWYRQTLGQGPEFLTYFQNEAQLEKSRLLSDRFSAERPKGSFSTLEIQRTEQGDSAMYLCASSEYRGHEQYFGPGTRLTVT.